The clone carrying this T cell receptor (beta chain) turned up a few times. Its specificity is unknown. The sample comes from a study of beta chain features in type 1 diabetes. The germline V gene has CDR1 SGDLS and CDR2 YYNGEE. V lost 3 bases to trimming and J lost 4 bases, with 13 bases between them. CDR3 length: 14 residues. General observations from the study: Across patients, naive, central memory and Treg TCRB repertoires exhibited apparently greater similarity than was observed across healthy donors. Type 1 diabetes patients showed fewer insertions and more deletions at VDJ junctions. Among all four CD4+ subsets, Type 1 diabetes patients had TCRB CDR3s that were moderately but significantly shorter. High TCR expression in some cells could lead to their over-representation in cDNA sequencing.

Reverse transcribing all isolated RNA meant expressed TCRB transcripts were sequenced. Sequencing was performed with immunoSEQ multiplex PCR; in TCRdb, only in-frame clones are kept and a portion is missing. The table shows about 220,000 clones, with roughly 10% occurring only once. The source material was central memory CD4+ T cells from blood. V usage is TRBV9 and J usage is TRBJ2-5, with D tentatively TRBD1 (5 bases). The sequence came from a young man in good health. The CDR3 protein is CASSAQGWGETQYF. The DNA for the CDR3 is TGTGCCAGCAGCGCCCAGGGCTGGGGAGAGACCCAGTACTTC.